At least ten counts were recorded for the clone carrying this T cell receptor (beta chain). Antigen unknown. The sample's time point: newly diagnosed GD, antithyroid drugs for less than 3 months. The TCR library was prepared using RNA isolated from PBMCs. Relying on iRepertoire HTBI primers and Arm-PCR of CDR3 regions, the team built TCR beta libraries. MiXCR was run by TCRdb on the multiplex PCR reads, yielding one entry per CDR3 protein. This table holds about half a million distinct CDR3 sequences, about 11% found once. The data originate from a study of regulatory T cells in long-lasting Graves disease. Looking at the study overall: Prior antithyroid drug treatment in newly diagnosed Graves' patients lasted under 3 months.

This CDR3 is 14 amino acids long. The V gene's germline CDR1 is DFQATT and CDR2 SNEGSKA (reference sequence). Trimming pared 0 bases from V and 7 bases from J, leaving 12 bases between. Study-wide results and limits: Those with persistent Graves' had less TCR diversity than newly diagnosed patients.

This sample was shared with a second study, whose subject was T cells in Graves' hyperthyroidism and ophthalmopathy. Per that paper: Reasons for excluding patients were uncontrolled infection, other autoimmune disease, pregnancy or lactation.

The genes are TRBV20-1 and TRBJ1-4, with D unclear. The source is a woman in her 30s with Graves disease. The sequences come from peripheral blood mononuclear cells (PBMCs), collected at new diagnosis, from a patient treated with antithyroid drugs. CDR3 coding DNA: TGCAGTGCTAGAGACCAGACGGGCGGTGAAAAACTGTTTTTT. Its protein is CSARDQTGGEKLFF.